The next 9 T cell receptor beta chains were all read from a single sample in a study of cytomegalovirus exposure and HLA in healthy donors. PCR amplification relied on 60 Vbeta primers (plus 13 Jbeta primers). Profiling relied on immunoSEQ multiplex PCR, and the TCRdb table lists in-frame clones only, not all of them. The table has 100,000 or so clones, 75% to 90% seen once; the top ten hold just over 2.5%. Sequencing used PBMCs. These receptor sequences come from a man aged 35 to 55 in good health and CMV-seronegative.

This chain links TRBV7-2 with TRBJ1-6; D not resolved. Deletions cut 2 bases from V and 5 bases from J, with 10 bases between. The CDR3 sequence is 15 residues long. Germline V CDR1 and CDR2: SGHTA, FQGNSA. The CDR3 sequence: CASSLSGRDNSPLHF. The CDR3 region has the DNA TGTGCCAGCAGCTTAAGTGGGAGAGATAATTCACCCCTCCACTTT.

Turning to this clone: It is unclear where the CDR3 begins or ends on the DNA, so no DNA is shown, and the CDR3 is as TCRdb lists it. The chain carries TRBV6-5 and TRBJ2-4; TRBD2 reflects the table's D call only, with no check against the DNA. The V gene's germline CDR1 is MNHEY and CDR2 SVGAGI. Counting both end residues, the CDR3 totals 11 amino acids. CDR3: CASSSSDIQYF.

The rearrangement joins TRBV10-3 to TRBJ1-3; D is ambiguous. The CDR3 totals 15 residues. The germline V gene has CDR1 ENHRY and CDR2 SYGVKD. Deletions cut 10 bases from V and 0 bases from J, with 16 bases between. CDR3 region: CATCEGANSGNTIYF. The CDR3 region has the DNA TGTGCCACGTGCGAGGGAGCTAACTCTGGAAACACCATATATTTT.

The chain combines TRBV5-8 with TRBJ1-4, with a weak D call TRBD1 (5 bases). V dropped 4 bases and J dropped 6 bases, with 16 bases sitting between them. Germline-derived CDR1 and CDR2 are SGHTS and YDEGEE. This CDR3 has 15 amino acids. CDR3 protein: CASSQTGVRDEKLFF. CDR3 nucleotides: TGTGCCAGCAGCCAGACGGGGGTTCGTGATGAAAAACTGTTTTTT.

The chain is built from TRBV7-2 and TRBJ1-2; D remains ambiguous. The CDR3 covers 15 residues. Deletions cut 2 bases from V and 0 bases from J, with 10 bases between. Germline values: CDR1 SGHTA, CDR2 FQGNSA. The CDR3 reads CASSLRGRANYGYTF. The CDR3 bases are TGTGCCAGCAGCTTAAGAGGGCGAGCTAACTATGGCTACACCTTC.

V gene TRBV5-1 combines with J gene TRBJ1-2; 7 positions agree with TRBD1. The V gene end was trimmed by 4 bases and the J gene end by 1 base; junction bases not matched to a gene: 13. The CDR3 has 17 residues. In germline, CDR1 is SGHRS, CDR2 YFSETQ. The CDR3 coding sequence is TGCGCCAGCAGCATCCAGCACGGGACAGACTATAACTATGGCTACACCTTC. This translates into CASSIQHGTDYNYGYTF.

This clone was observed once. The CDR3, as DNA: TGTGCCAGCAGTGAAATCGGGGGGAGAGTCTACAATGAGCAGTTCTTC. This encodes CASSEIGGRVYNEQFF. The chain is built from TRBV6-1 and TRBJ2-1; 7 bases line up with TRBD2. This CDR3 spans 16 amino acids. Per the germline V gene, CDR1 is MNHNS and CDR2 is SASEGT. After removal of 2 bases from V and 3 bases from J, the junction contained 7 bases not matched to a gene.

The chain is built from TRBV14 and TRBJ2-5; D unresolved. Deletions cut 0 bases from V and 3 bases from J, with 5 bases between. CDR3 length equals 13 residues. Per the germline V gene, CDR1 is SGHDN and CDR2 is FVKESK. The CDR3 nucleotides read TGTGCCAGCAGCCAAGATCTTGAAGAGACCCAGTACTTC. Translation gives CASSQDLEETQYF.

The J gene is TRBJ1-6, the V gene TRBV4-3, with 9 bases aligning to TRBD1. The CDR3 has 16 amino acids. Germline V CDR1 and CDR2: LGHNA, YSLEER. The V gene end was trimmed by 0 bases and the J gene end by 7 bases; junction bases not matched to a gene: 4. CDR3 sequence reads: CASSQDNTGGNSPLHF. In DNA, the CDR3 is TGCGCCAGCAGCCAAGATAATACAGGGGGCAATTCACCCCTCCACTTT.